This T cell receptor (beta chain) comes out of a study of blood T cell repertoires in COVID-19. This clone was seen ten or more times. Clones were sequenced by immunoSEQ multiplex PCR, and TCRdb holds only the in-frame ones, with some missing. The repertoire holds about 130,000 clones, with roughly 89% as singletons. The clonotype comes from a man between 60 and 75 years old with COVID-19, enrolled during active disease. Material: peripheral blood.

In DNA, the CDR3 is TGTGCCAGCACCCAGGATTTGAACACTGAAGCTTTCTTT. It encodes CASTQDLNTEAFF. This chain connects TRBV12-3 or TRBV12-4 to TRBJ1-1; unclear D gene. V dropped 7 bases and J dropped 0 bases, with 9 bases sitting between them. The CDR3 consists of 13 residues.